This TCR beta chain emerged from a study of cytomegalovirus exposure and HLA in healthy donors. Researchers ran the PCR with 60 Vbeta and 13 Jbeta primers. Sequencing used immunoSEQ multiplex PCR; TCRdb keeps in-frame clones, though not all of them. The data show over 75,000 clones, around 79% seen once. Study results and limitations: Later examination showed HLA-associated TCR beta chains had greater clonal expansion than equally common others.

This clone was found a few times. The antigen is unknown. The CDR3 length is 14 residues. V was shortened by 6 bases and J by 3 bases, with 12 bases between the two germline ends. Germline V gene sequence: CDR1 MDHEN, CDR2 SYDVKM. The sample was PBMCs. The clonotype comes from a female donor in good health and CMV-seronegative. This chain connects TRBV28 to TRBJ1-5; tentative D call: TRBD1 (5 bases). This CDR3 is CASSKRTLNQPQHF. CDR3 sequence (DNA): TGTGCCAGCAGCAAACGGACACTCAATCAGCCCCAGCATTTT.